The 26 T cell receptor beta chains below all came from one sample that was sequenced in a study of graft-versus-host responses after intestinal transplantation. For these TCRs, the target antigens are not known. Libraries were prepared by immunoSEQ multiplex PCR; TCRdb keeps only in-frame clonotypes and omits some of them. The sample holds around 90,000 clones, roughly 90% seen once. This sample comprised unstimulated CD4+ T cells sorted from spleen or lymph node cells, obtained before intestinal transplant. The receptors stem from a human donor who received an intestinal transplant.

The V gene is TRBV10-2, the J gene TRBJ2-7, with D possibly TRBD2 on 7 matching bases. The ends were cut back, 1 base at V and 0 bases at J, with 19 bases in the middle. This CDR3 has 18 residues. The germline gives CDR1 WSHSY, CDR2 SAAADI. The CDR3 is CASSELRGRGGSSYEQYF. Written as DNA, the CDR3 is TGCGCCAGCAGTGAGTTAAGGGGGAGGGGCGGGAGCTCCTACGAGCAGTACTTC.

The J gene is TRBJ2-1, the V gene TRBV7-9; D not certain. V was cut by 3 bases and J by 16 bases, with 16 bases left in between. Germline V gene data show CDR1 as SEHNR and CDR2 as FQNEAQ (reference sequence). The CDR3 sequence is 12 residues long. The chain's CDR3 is CASSLGPNLSFF. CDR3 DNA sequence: TGTGCCAGCAGCTTGGGTCCGAACCTTAGCTTCTTC.

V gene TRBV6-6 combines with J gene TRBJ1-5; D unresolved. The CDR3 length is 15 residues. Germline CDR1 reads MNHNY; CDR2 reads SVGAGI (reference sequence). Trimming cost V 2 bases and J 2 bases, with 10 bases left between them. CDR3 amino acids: CASSYNPSGNQPQHF. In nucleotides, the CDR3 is TGTGCCAGCAGTTACAACCCCTCTGGCAATCAGCCCCAGCATTTT.

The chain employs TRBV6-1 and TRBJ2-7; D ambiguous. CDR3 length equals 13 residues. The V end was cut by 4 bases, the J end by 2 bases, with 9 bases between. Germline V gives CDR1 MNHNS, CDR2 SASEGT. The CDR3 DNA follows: TGTGCCAGCAGTGCCCACCCAGCCTACGAGCAGTACTTC. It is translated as CASSAHPAYEQYF.

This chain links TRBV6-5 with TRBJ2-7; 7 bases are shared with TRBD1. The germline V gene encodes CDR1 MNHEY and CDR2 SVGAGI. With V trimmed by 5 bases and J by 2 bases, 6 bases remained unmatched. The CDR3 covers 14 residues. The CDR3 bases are TGTGCCAGCAGTCGACAGGGCCTTACCTACGAGCAGTACTTC. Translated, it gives CASSRQGLTYEQYF.

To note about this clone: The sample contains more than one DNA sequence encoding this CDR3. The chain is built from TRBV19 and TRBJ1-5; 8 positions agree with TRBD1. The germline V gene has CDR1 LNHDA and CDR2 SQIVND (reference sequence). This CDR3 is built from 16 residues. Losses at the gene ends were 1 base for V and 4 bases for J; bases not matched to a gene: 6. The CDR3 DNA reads TGTGCCAGTAGTATAGGGACAGGGAAAGGAAATCAGCCCCAGCATTTT. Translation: CASSIGTGKGNQPQHF.

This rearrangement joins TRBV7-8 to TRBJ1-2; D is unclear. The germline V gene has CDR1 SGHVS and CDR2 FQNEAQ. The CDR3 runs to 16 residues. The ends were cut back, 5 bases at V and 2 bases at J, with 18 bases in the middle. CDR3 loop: CASSRVREGSNYGYTF. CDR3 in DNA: TGTGCCAGCAGCAGGGTCCGGGAGGGTTCCAACTATGGCTACACCTTC.

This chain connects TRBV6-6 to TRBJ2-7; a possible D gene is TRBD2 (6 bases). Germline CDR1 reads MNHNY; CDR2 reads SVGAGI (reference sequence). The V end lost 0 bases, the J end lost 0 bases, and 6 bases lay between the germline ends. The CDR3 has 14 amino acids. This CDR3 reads CASSYSGSSYEQYF. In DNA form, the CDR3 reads TGTGCCAGCAGTTACTCCGGGAGCTCCTACGAGCAGTACTTC.

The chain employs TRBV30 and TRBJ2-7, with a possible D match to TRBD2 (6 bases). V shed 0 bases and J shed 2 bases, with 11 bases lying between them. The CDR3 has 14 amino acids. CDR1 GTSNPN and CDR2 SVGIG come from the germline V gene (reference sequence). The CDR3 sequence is CAWSVQGGTYEQYF. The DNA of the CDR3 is TGTGCCTGGAGTGTCCAGGGAGGCACCTACGAGCAGTACTTC. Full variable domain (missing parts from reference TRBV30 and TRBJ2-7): SQTIHQWPATLVQPVGSPLSLECTVEGTSNPNLYWYRQAAGRGLQLLFYSVGIGQISSEVPQNLSASRPQDRQFILSSKKLLLSDSGFYLCAWSVQGGTYEQYFGPGTRLTVT.

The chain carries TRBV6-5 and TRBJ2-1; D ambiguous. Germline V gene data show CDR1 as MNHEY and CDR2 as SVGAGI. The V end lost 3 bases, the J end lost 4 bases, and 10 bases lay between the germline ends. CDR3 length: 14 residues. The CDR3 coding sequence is TGTGCCAGCAGTTATTCTGACCTATACAATGAGCAGTTCTTC. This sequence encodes CASSYSDLYNEQFF.

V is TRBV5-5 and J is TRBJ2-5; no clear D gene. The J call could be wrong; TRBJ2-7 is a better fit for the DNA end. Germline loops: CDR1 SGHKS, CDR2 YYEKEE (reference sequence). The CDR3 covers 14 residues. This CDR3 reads CASSPLGSSYEQYF. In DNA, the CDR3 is TGTGCCAGCAGCCCTTTGGGGTCGTCCTACGAGCAGTACTTC.

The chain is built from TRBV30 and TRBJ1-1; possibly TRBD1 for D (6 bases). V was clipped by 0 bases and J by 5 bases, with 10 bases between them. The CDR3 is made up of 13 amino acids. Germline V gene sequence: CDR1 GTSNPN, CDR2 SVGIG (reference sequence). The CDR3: CAWSVGGGTEAFF. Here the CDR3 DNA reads TGTGCCTGGAGTGTAGGAGGGGGGACTGAAGCTTTCTTT.

In nucleotides, the CDR3 is TGTGCCAGCAGTGTTTTGGGAGAGCAGTACTTC. This translates into CASSVLGEQYF. This chain uses TRBV2 with TRBJ2-7; D uncertain. There are 11 residues in the CDR3. CDR1 and CDR2 (germline): SNHLY, FYNNEI. V lost 4 bases and J 7 bases, leaving 8 bases between the germline ends. Full variable domain (rest looked up from reference TRBV2 and TRBJ2-7): EPEVTQTPSHQVTQMGQEVILRCVPISNHLYFYWYRQILGQKVEFLVSFYNNEISEKSEIFDDQFSVERPDGSNFTLKIRSTKLEDSAMYFCASSVLGEQYFGPGTRLTVT.

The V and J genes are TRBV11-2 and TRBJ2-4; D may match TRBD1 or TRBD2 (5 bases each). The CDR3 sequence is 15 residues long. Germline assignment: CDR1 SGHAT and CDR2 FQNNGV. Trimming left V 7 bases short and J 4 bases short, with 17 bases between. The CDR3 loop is CASTRDAFEKNIQYF. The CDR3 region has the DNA TGTGCCAGCACCCGGGACGCCTTCGAGAAAAACATTCAGTACTTC.

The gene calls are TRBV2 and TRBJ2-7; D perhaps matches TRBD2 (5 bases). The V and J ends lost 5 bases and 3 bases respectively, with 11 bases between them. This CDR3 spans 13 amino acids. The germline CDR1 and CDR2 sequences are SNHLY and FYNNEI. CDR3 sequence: CASSPTMNYEQYF. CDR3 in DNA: TGTGCCAGCAGTCCGACTATGAACTACGAGCAGTACTTC.

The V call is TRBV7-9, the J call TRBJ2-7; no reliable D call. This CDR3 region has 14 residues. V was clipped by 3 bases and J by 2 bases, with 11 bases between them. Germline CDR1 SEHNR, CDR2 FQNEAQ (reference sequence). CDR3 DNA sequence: TGTGCCAGCAGCTTGACTCCTAATACCTACGAGCAGTACTTC. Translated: CASSLTPNTYEQYF.

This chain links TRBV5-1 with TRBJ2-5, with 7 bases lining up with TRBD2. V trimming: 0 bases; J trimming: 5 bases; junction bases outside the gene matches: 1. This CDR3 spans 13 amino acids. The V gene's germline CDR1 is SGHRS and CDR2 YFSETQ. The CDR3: CASSLGSGETQYF. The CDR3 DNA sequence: TGCGCCAGCAGCTTGGGTAGCGGGGAGACCCAGTACTTC.

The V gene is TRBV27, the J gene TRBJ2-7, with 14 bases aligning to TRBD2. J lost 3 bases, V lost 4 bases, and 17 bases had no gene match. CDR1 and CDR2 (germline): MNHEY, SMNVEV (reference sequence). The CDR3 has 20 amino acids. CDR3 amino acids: CASSSQTPPGLAGDFYEQYF. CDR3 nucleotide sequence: TGTGCCAGCAGTTCCCAGACACCTCCGGGACTAGCGGGAGATTTCTACGAGCAGTACTTC.

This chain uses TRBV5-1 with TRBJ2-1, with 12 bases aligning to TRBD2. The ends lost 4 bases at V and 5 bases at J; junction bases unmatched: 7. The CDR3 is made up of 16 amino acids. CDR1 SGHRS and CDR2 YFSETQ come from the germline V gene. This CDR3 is CASSVTTSGGNNEQFF. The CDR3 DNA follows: TGCGCCAGCAGCGTTACGACTAGCGGGGGAAACAATGAGCAGTTCTTC.

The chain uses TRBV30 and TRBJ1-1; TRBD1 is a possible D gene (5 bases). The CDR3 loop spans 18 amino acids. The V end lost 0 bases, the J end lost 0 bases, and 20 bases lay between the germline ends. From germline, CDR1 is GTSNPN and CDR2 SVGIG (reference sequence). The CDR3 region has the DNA TGTGCCTGGAGTGTACAAATCGGGGGGTTGCGAATGAACACTGAAGCTTTCTTT. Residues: CAWSVQIGGLRMNTEAFF. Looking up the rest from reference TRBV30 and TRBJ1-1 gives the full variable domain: SQTIHQWPATLVQPVGSPLSLECTVEGTSNPNLYWYRQAAGRGLQLLFYSVGIGQISSEVPQNLSASRPQDRQFILSSKKLLLSDSGFYLCAWSVQIGGLRMNTEAFFGQGTRLTVV.

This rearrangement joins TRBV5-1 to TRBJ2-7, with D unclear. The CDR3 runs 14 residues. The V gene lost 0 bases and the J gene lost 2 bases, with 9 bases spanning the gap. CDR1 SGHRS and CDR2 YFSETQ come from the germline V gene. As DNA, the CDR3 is TGCGCCAGCAGCTTGGGGACGGAGACCTACGAGCAGTACTTC. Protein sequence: CASSLGTETYEQYF.

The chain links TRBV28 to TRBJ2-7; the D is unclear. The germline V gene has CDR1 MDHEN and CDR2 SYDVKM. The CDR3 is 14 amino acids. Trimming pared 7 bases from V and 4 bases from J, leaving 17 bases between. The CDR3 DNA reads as TGTGCCAGCAACAAGCGCCCGAGGCGATACGAGCAGTACTTC. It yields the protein CASNKRPRRYEQYF.

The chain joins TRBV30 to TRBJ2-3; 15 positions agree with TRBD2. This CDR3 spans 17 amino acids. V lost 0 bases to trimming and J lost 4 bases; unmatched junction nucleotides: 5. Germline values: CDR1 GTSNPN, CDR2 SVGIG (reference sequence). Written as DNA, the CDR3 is TGTGCCTGGAGTGTAGGACTAGCGGGAGGGGTTGCAGATACGCAGTATTTT. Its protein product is CAWSVGLAGGVADTQYF.

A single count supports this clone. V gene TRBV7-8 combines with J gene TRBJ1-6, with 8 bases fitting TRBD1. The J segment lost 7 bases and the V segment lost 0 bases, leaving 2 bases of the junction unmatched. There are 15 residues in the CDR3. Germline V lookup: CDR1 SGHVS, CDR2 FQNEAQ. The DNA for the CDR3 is TGTGCCAGCAGCTTAGCGTGGACAGGGAATTCACCCCTCCACTTT. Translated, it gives CASSLAWTGNSPLHF. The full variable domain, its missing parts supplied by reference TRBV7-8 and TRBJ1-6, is GAGVSQSPRYKVAKRGQDVALRCDPISGHVSLFWYQQALGQGPEFLTYFQNEAQLDKSGLPSDRFFAERPEGSVSTLKIQRTQQEDSAVYLCASSLAWTGNSPLHFGNGTRLTVT.

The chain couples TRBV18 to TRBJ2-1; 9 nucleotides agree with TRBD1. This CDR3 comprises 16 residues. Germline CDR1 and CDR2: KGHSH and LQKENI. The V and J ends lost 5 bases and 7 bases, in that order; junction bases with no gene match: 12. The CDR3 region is CASSTTGGAGNNEQFF. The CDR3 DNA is TGTGCCAGCTCAACCACAGGGGGCGCCGGGAATAATGAGCAGTTCTTC.

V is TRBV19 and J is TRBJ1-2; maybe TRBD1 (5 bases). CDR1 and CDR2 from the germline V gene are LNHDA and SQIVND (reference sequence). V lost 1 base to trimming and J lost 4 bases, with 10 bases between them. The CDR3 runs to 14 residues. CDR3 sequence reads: CASSIGGIGYGYTF. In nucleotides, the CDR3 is TGTGCCAGTAGTATAGGGGGCATCGGCTATGGCTACACCTTC.